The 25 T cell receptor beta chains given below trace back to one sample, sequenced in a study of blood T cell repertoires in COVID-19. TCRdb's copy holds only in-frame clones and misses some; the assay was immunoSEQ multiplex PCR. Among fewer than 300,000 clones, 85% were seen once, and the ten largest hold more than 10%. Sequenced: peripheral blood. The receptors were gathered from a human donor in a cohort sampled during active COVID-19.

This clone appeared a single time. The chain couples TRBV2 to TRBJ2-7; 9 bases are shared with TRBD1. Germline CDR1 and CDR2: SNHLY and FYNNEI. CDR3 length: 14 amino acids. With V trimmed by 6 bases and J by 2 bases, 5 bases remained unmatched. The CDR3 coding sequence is TGTGCCAGCAGAGAACAGGGGGCAACCTACGAGCAGTACTTC. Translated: CASREQGATYEQYF.

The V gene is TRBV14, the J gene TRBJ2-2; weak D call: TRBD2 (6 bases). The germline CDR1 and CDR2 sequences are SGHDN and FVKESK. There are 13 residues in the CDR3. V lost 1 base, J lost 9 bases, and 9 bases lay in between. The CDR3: CASSQVRGRELFF. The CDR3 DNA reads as TGTGCCAGCAGCCAAGTGCGGGGAAGGGAGCTGTTTTTT.

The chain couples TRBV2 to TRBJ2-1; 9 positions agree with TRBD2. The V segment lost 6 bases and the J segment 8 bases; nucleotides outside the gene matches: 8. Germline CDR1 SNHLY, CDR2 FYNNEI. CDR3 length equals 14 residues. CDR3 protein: CASSAGLARDEQFF. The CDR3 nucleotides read TGTGCCAGCAGCGCAGGACTAGCGAGGGATGAGCAGTTCTTC.

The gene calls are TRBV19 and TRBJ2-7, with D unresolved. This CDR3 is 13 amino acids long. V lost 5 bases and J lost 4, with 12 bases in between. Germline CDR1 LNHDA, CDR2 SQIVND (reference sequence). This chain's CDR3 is CASSSRLTYEQYF. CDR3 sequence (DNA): TGTGCCAGTAGTTCGAGACTCACATACGAGCAGTACTTC.

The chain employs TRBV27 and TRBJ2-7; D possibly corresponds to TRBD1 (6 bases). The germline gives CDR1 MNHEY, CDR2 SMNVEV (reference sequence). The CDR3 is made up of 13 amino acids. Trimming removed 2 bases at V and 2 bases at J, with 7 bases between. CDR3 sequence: CASSLTGPYEQYF. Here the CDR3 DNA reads TGTGCCAGCAGTTTAACAGGGCCCTACGAGCAGTACTTC.

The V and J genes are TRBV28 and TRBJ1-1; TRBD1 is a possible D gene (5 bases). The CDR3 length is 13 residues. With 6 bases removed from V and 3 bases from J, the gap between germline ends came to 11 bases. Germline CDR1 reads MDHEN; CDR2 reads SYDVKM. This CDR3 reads CASRAPGDTEAFF. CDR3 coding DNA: TGTGCCAGCAGAGCCCCGGGGGACACTGAAGCTTTCTTT. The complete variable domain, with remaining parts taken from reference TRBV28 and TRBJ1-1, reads DVKVTQSSRYLVKRTGEKVFLECVQDMDHENMFWYRQDPGLGLRLIYFSYDVKMKEKGDIPEGYSVSREKKERFSLILESASTNQTSMYLCASRAPGDTEAFFGQGTRLTVV.

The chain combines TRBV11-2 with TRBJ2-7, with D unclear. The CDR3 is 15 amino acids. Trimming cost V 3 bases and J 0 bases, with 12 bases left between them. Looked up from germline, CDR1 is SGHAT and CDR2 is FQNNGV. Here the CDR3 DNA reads TGTGCCAGCAGCTTCGATGCGGAAACCTCCTACGAGCAGTACTTC. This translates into CASSFDAETSYEQYF.

The CDR3 DNA reads TGCGCCAGCAGCTCTACGGAGACTGGAAACACCATATATTTT. Translation: CASSSTETGNTIYF. The V call is TRBV5-1, the J call TRBJ1-3; D is ambiguous. Trimming removed 3 bases at V and 2 bases at J, with 9 bases between. Germline V gene sequence: CDR1 SGHRS, CDR2 YFSETQ. The CDR3 length is 14 residues.

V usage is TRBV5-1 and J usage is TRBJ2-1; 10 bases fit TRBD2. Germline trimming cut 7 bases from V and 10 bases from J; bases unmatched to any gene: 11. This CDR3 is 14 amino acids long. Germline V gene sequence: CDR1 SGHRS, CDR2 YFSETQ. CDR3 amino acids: CASRTIAGGSEQFF. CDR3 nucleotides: TGCGCCAGCCGTACAATAGCGGGAGGATCCGAGCAGTTCTTC.

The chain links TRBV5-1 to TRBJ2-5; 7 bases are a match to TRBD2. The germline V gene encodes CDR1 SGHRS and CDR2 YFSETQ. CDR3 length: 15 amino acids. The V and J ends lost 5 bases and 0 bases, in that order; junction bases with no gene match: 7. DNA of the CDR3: TGCGCCAGCAGGATCCGCGGACTAGACCAAGAGACCCAGTACTTC. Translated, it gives CASRIRGLDQETQYF.

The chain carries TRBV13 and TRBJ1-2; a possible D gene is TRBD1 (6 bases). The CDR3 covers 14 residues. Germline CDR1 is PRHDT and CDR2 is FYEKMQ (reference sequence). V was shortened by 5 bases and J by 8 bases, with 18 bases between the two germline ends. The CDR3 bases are TGTGCCAGCAGCAGCCTGACAGGACCAGGCGGCTACACCTTC. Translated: CASSSLTGPGGYTF. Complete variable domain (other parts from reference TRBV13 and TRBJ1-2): AAGVIQSPRHLIKEKRETATLKCYPIPRHDTVYWYQQGPGQDPQFLISFYEKMQSDKGSIPDRFSAQQFSDYHSELNMSSLELGDSALYFCASSSLTGPGGYTFGSGTRLTVV.

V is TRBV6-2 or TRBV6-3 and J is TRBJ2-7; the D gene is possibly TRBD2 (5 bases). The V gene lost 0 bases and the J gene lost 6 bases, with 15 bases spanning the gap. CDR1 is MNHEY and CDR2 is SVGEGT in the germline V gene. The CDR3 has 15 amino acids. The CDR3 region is CASSYSGPRGGEQYF. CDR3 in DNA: TGTGCCAGCAGTTACTCCGGGCCCCGTGGAGGCGAGCAGTACTTC.

The CDR3 reads CASSLGLAEDEETQYF. CDR3 DNA: TGTGCCAGCAGCTTAGGACTAGCGGAGGACGAAGAGACCCAGTACTTC. The chain recombines TRBV11-3 with TRBJ2-5; 9 bases agree with TRBD2. The germline gives CDR1 SGHNT, CDR2 YENEEA. The V and J ends lost 1 base and 3 bases, in that order; junction bases with no gene match: 6. The length of the CDR3 is 16 residues.

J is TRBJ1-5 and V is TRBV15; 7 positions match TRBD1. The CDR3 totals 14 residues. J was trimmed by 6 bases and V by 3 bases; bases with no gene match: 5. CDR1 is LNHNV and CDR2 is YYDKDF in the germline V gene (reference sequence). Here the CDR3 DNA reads TGTGCCACCAGCAGGATAGGGGGCTCTCAGCCCCAGCATTTT. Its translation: CATSRIGGSQPQHF.

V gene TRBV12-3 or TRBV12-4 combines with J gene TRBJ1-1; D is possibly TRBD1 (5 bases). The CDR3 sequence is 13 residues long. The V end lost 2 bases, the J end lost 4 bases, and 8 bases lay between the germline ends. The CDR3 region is CASSLMGGTEAFF. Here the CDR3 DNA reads TGTGCCAGCAGTTTAATGGGGGGCACTGAAGCTTTCTTT.

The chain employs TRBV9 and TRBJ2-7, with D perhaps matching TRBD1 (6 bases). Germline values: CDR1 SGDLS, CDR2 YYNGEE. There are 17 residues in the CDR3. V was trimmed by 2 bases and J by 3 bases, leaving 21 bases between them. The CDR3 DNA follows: TGTGCCAGCAGCGTCGAAGGGACACCAATCCGGGGCTACGAGCAGTACTTC. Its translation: CASSVEGTPIRGYEQYF.

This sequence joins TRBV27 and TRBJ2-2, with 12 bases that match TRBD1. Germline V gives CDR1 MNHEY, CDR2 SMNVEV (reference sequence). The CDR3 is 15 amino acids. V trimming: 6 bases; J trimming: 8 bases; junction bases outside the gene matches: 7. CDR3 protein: CASRLRDRGPGELFF. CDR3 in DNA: TGTGCCAGCAGACTCCGGGACAGGGGGCCAGGGGAGCTGTTTTTT.

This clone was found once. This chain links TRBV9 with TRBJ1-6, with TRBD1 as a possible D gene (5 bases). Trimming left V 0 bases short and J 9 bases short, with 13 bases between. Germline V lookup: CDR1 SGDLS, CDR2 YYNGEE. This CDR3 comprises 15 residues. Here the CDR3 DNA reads TGTGCCAGCAGCGTAGCCCCAGGGATAAGTTCACCCCTCCACTTT. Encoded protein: CASSVAPGISSPLHF.

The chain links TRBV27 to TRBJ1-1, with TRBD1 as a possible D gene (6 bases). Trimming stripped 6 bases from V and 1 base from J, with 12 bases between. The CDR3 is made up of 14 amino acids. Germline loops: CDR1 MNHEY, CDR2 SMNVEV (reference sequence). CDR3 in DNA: TGTGCCAGCAGATCCGGGACATCGAACACTGAAGCTTTCTTT. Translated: CASRSGTSNTEAFF.

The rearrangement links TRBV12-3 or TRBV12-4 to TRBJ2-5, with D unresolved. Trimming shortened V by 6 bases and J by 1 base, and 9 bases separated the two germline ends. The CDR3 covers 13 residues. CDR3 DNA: TGTGCCAGCAGGGCTGACACCCAAGAGACCCAGTACTTC. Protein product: CASRADTQETQYF.

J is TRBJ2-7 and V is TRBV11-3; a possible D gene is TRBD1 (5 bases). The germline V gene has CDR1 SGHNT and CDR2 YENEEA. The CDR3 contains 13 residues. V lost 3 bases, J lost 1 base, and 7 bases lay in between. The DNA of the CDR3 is TGTGCCAGCAGCTTTCAGGGATCCTACGAGCAGTACTTC. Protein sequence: CASSFQGSYEQYF.

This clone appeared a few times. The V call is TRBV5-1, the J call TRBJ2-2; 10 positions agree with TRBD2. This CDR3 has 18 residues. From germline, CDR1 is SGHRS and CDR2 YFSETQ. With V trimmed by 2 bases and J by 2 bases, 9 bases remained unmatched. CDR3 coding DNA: TGCGCCAGCAGCTTAAAAACTAGCGGGGAGACTAACACCGGGGAGCTGTTTTTT. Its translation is CASSLKTSGETNTGELFF. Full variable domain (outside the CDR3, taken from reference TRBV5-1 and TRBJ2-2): KAGVTQTPRYLIKTRGQQVTLSCSPISGHRSVSWYQQTPGQGLQFLFEYFSETQRNKGNFPGRFSGRQFSNSRSEMNVSTLELGDSALYLCASSLKTSGETNTGELFFGEGSRLTVL.

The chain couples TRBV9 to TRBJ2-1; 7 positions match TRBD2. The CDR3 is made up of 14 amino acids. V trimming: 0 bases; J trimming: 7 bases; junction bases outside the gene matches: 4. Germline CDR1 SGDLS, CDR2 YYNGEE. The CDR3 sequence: CASSVDAGANEQFF. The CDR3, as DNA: TGTGCCAGCAGCGTAGACGCGGGAGCGAATGAGCAGTTCTTC.

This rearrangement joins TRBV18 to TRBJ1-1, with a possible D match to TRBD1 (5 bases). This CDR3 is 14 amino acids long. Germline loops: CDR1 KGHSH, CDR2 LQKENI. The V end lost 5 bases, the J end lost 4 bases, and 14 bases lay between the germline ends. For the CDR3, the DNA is TGTGCCAGCTCAAGTTCGTCAGGGTTCACTGAAGCTTTCTTT. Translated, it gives CASSSSSGFTEAFF.

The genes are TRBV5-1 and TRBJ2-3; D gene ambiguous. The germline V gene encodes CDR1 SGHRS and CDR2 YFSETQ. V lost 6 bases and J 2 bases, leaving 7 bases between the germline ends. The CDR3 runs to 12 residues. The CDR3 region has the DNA TGCGCCAGCACAGCGAACACAGATACGCAGTATTTT. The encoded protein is CASTANTDTQYF.